The clone carrying this T cell receptor beta chain has only one observation. Trimming removed 4 bases from V and 5 bases from J; junction bases left unmatched: 24. Germline assignment: CDR1 MNHEY and CDR2 SVGEGT. This CDR3 comprises 20 residues. The record originates from a study of control samples from healthy donors and cancer patients. The repertoire was sequenced with immunoSEQ multiplex PCR; TCRdb's copy has only in-frame clones and lacks some. The table lists fewer than 150,000 clones, more than 85% of them singletons. Sequencing used blood. The receptor's source is a woman younger than 30 in good health. The chain uses TRBV6-2 or TRBV6-3 and TRBJ2-3, with 7 bases aligning to TRBD2. The CDR3 here is CASSLRLEASSGRAVDTQYF. The DNA of the CDR3 is TGTGCCAGCAGTTTACGCTTAGAAGCATCTAGTGGGAGGGCGGTAGATACGCAGTATTTT.